Shown below are 30 T cell receptor beta chains from a single sample sequenced in a study of blood T cell repertoires in COVID-19. TCRdb's table, derived via immunoSEQ multiplex PCR, lists solely in-frame clones and lacks some. The repertoire holds about 400,000 clones, with around 90% as singletons. Sequencing was performed on PBMCs or T cells enriched from blood (not recorded which). The origin of the receptors is a woman between 35 and 50 years old with acute COVID-19.

The rearrangement uses TRBV7-2 and TRBJ2-1, with no clear D. Germline V CDR1 and CDR2: SGHTA, FQGNSA. There are 11 residues in the CDR3. The V and J ends lost 4 bases and 6 bases respectively, with 4 bases between them. The CDR3 loop is CASSSSNEQFF. The CDR3 DNA reads as TGTGCCAGCAGCTCCAGCAATGAGCAGTTCTTC.

This chain links TRBV11-2 with TRBJ2-3, with 12 bases lining up with TRBD2. The germline gives CDR1 SGHAT, CDR2 FQNNGV. The CDR3 runs 17 residues. Trimming at V came to 3 bases and at J to 0 bases, leaving 4 bases not matched to a gene. The CDR3 region is CASSLFTSGGSTDTQYF. CDR3 nucleotides: TGTGCCAGCAGCTTGTTCACTAGCGGGGGGAGCACAGATACGCAGTATTTT.

The chain uses TRBV5-1 and TRBJ1-1; D remains unclear. V dropped 4 bases and J dropped 3 bases, with 16 bases sitting between them. CDR3 length equals 15 residues. Germline CDR1 reads SGHRS; CDR2 reads YFSETQ. The CDR3 sequence: CASSPTTWSDTEAFF. The CDR3 DNA reads as TGCGCCAGCAGCCCCACCACTTGGTCGGACACTGAAGCTTTCTTT.

V is TRBV5-4 and J is TRBJ1-4, with TRBD1 identical over 10 bases. V trimming: 4 bases; J trimming: 5 bases; junction bases outside the gene matches: 11. Germline lookup yields CDR1 SGHNT and CDR2 YYREEE (reference sequence). CDR3 size: 17 residues. The CDR3, as DNA: TGTGCCAGCAGCGGATCCCGGGACAGGGGAGGGAATGAAAAACTGTTTTTT. Its protein is CASSGSRDRGGNEKLFF. Variable domain in full (rest from reference TRBV5-4 and TRBJ1-4): ETGVTQSPTHLIKTRGQQVTLRCSSQSGHNTVSWYQQALGQGPQFIFQYYREEENGRGNFPPRFSGLQFPNYSSELNVNALELDDSALYLCASSGSRDRGGNEKLFFGSGTQLSVL.

The chain's CDR3 is CASSLQGRGTEAFF. The CDR3 nucleotides are TGTGCCAGCAGTTTACAGGGGAGAGGAACTGAAGCTTTCTTT. The chain couples TRBV27 to TRBJ1-1, with TRBD1 as a possible D gene (6 bases). Germline V CDR1 and CDR2: MNHEY, SMNVEV (reference sequence). The ends were cut back, 2 bases at V and 5 bases at J, with 12 bases in the middle. The CDR3 totals 14 residues.

This clone occurred a few times. Distinct nucleotide sequences in the sample also encode this CDR3. The chain links TRBV18 to TRBJ1-2; a weak D match, TRBD1 (6 bases). Trimming left V 2 bases short and J 6 bases short, with 7 bases between. Per germline, CDR1 KGHSH and CDR2 LQKENI. This CDR3 region has 12 residues. CDR3 sequence: CASSPGGDGYTF. In DNA, the CDR3 is TGTGCCAGCTCACCAGGGGGCGATGGCTACACCTTC. The whole variable domain, remainder taken from reference TRBV18 and TRBJ1-2, is NAGVMQNPRHLVRRRGQEARLRCSPMKGHSHVYWYRQLPEEGLKFMVYLQKENIIDESGMPKERFSAEFPKEGPSILRIQQVVRGDSAAYFCASSPGGDGYTFGSGTRLTVV.

The chain is built from TRBV24-1 and TRBJ1-2, with TRBD1 matching 10 bases. The CDR3 is 14 residues long. Losses at the gene ends were 4 bases for V and 6 bases for J; bases not matched to a gene: 4. Germline V CDR1 and CDR2: KGHDR, SFDVKD. The CDR3 here is CATSDIDRGHGYTF. CDR3 coding DNA: TGTGCCACCAGTGACATTGACAGGGGGCATGGCTACACCTTC.

The chain is built from TRBV7-9 and TRBJ1-1, with D perhaps matching TRBD1 (5 bases). Deletions cut 5 bases from V and 7 bases from J, with 17 bases between. Germline values: CDR1 SEHNR, CDR2 FQNEAQ (reference sequence). The CDR3 runs 14 residues. CDR3 in amino acids: CASSPTPTANEAFF. The CDR3 DNA is TGTGCCAGCAGCCCCACTCCGACAGCGAATGAAGCTTTCTTT.

The chain has TRBV6-5 and TRBJ1-6, with 10 bases matching TRBD1. V gave up 3 bases and J gave up 6 bases; unmatched junction bases: 5. Germline V lookup: CDR1 MNHEY, CDR2 SVGAGI. The CDR3 loop spans 16 amino acids. CDR3 amino acids: CASSYGTGVGNSPLHF. CDR3 sequence (DNA): TGTGCCAGCAGTTATGGGACAGGGGTAGGTAATTCACCCCTCCACTTT.

This chain links TRBV5-6 with TRBJ1-2; 9 nucleotides line up with TRBD1. The V and J ends lost 1 base and 8 bases, in that order; junction bases with no gene match: 9. From germline, CDR1 is SGHDT and CDR2 YYEEEE. The CDR3 sequence is 15 residues long. The DNA for the CDR3 is TGTGCCAGCAGCTTGCTGCCGGGACAGGGCTTGGGCTACACCTTC. Its protein is CASSLLPGQGLGYTF.

The V and J genes are TRBV12-5 and TRBJ1-2; tentative D call: TRBD1 (6 bases). Trimming cost V 4 bases and J 4 bases, with 16 bases left between them. This CDR3 spans 15 amino acids. Germline lookup yields CDR1 LGHNT and CDR2 FRNRAP. CDR3: CASGSPGGAGYGYTF. CDR3 DNA sequence: TGTGCTAGTGGTTCGCCGGGGGGCGCAGGCTATGGCTACACCTTC.

The rearrangement joins TRBV2 to TRBJ2-7; 11 bases map to TRBD2. Germline V gene lookup returns CDR1 SNHLY and CDR2 FYNNEI. V was pared by 7 bases and J by 0 bases, with 5 bases of the junction left unmatched. The CDR3 length is 15 residues. This chain's CDR3 is CASTPGTSGSYEQYF. The CDR3 DNA follows: TGTGCCAGCACTCCCGGGACTAGCGGCTCCTACGAGCAGTACTTC.

The V call is TRBV2, the J call TRBJ2-5; 10 bases fit TRBD2. Looked up from germline, CDR1 is SNHLY and CDR2 is FYNNEI. J was trimmed by 3 bases and V by 8 bases; bases with no gene match: 9. CDR3 size: 15 residues. The CDR3 loop is CASCPVLAGEETQYF. CDR3 nucleotides: TGTGCCAGCTGCCCCGTCCTAGCGGGGGAAGAGACCCAGTACTTC.

The rearrangement links TRBV28 to TRBJ1-2, with D maybe TRBD1 (6 bases). The V end lost 3 bases, the J end lost 4 bases, and 15 bases lay between the germline ends. The germline CDR1 and CDR2 sequences are MDHEN and SYDVKM. This CDR3 has 15 amino acids. CDR3 protein: CASSFPQGLGYGYTF. DNA for the CDR3: TGTGCCAGCAGTTTCCCACAGGGATTAGGCTATGGCTACACCTTC.

V is TRBV2 and J is TRBJ1-3; possible D gene TRBD1, 6 bases. The CDR3 is 13 amino acids. The germline gives CDR1 SNHLY, CDR2 FYNNEI. Trimming took off 8 bases at V and 3 bases at J, with 11 bases between the two ends. CDR3 coding DNA: TGTGCCAGCGCACAGGGCGTTGGAAACACCATATATTTT. Protein: CASAQGVGNTIYF.

V usage is TRBV28 and J usage is TRBJ1-2; 9 nucleotides align to TRBD1. Germline CDR1 MDHEN, CDR2 SYDVKM. Trimming at V came to 3 bases and at J to 5 bases, leaving 10 bases not matched to a gene. This CDR3 region has 16 residues. CDR3 region: CASSFAETGGWYGYTF. The DNA for the CDR3 is TGTGCCAGCAGTTTCGCGGAGACAGGGGGATGGTATGGCTACACCTTC.

The gene calls are TRBV30 and TRBJ2-7, with TRBD2 as a possible D gene (5 bases). Per the germline V gene, CDR1 is GTSNPN and CDR2 is SVGIG (reference sequence). The V and J ends lost 7 bases and 8 bases respectively, with 15 bases between them. This CDR3 has 11 amino acids. For the CDR3, the DNA is TGTGCCTCGTGGACGAGCGGACAGCAGTACTTC. This translates into CASWTSGQQYF.

This chain uses TRBV11-2 with TRBJ1-2; TRBD1 is a possible D gene (6 bases). Trimming pared 2 bases from V and 2 bases from J, leaving 15 bases between. CDR3 size: 16 residues. Per germline, CDR1 SGHAT and CDR2 FQNNGV. CDR3 region: CASSLYGDIRNYGYTF. The CDR3 nucleotides read TGTGCCAGCAGCTTATATGGGGACATACGCAACTATGGCTACACCTTC.

This chain joins TRBV5-6 and TRBJ2-3, with 12 nucleotides matching TRBD2. With 0 bases clipped from V and 5 bases from J, the junction kept 7 bases outside the gene matches. CDR3 length equals 17 residues. Germline V gene data show CDR1 as SGHDT and CDR2 as YYEEEE. The CDR3 nucleotides are TGTGCCAGCAGCTTGGCCCCTAGCGGGGGGGTCAGAGATACGCAGTATTTT. It is translated as CASSLAPSGGVRDTQYF.

The chain carries TRBV27 and TRBJ1-2; D might be TRBD1 (6 bases). The germline gives CDR1 MNHEY, CDR2 SMNVEV (reference sequence). The CDR3 has 17 amino acids. With 0 bases removed from V and 3 bases from J, the gap between germline ends came to 17 bases. The CDR3 DNA reads TGTGCCAGCAGTTTATCTTACGGAGATAGGGGGTACTATGGCTACACCTTC. This gives the protein CASSLSYGDRGYYGYTF.

The CDR3 DNA follows: TGTGCCAGTAACAGACAGGGCCTCGGCTATGGCTACACCTTC. Amino acids: CASNRQGLGYGYTF. The V gene is TRBV19, the J gene TRBJ1-2; 7 nucleotides match TRBD1. Germline CDR1 is LNHDA and CDR2 is SQIVND (reference sequence). The trim removed 7 bases at V and 4 bases at J, leaving 9 bases unmatched. The CDR3 is made up of 14 amino acids.

The chain carries TRBV4-1 and TRBJ1-2, with D tentatively TRBD1 (5 bases). Germline assignment: CDR1 MGHRA and CDR2 YSYEKL. V lost 0 bases to trimming and J lost 7 bases, with 18 bases between them. CDR3 length: 16 residues. The CDR3, as DNA: TGCGCCAGCAGCCAAGATCGGTCGCAGGGCCCCGGTGGCTACACCTTC. It codes for CASSQDRSQGPGGYTF.

This chain joins TRBV5-1 and TRBJ1-3, with a possible D match to TRBD1 (5 bases). Germline-derived CDR1 and CDR2 are SGHRS and YFSETQ. The CDR3 has 15 residues. Trimming removed 3 bases at V and 2 bases at J, with 12 bases between. CDR3 sequence: CASSSGEVTGNTIYF. The CDR3 coding sequence is TGCGCCAGCAGCTCGGGGGAGGTTACTGGAAACACCATATATTTT.

This rearrangement joins TRBV18 to TRBJ2-1; 8 nucleotides line up with TRBD2. There are 16 residues in the CDR3. The germline V gene encodes CDR1 KGHSH and CDR2 LQKENI. V trimming: 0 bases; J trimming: 1 base; junction bases outside the gene matches: 2. The CDR3 loop is CASSPPERGSYNEQFF. DNA of the CDR3: TGTGCCAGCTCACCACCGGAGCGGGGGTCCTACAATGAGCAGTTCTTC.

In this sample, this clone turned up once. The sample carries other DNA sequences with the same CDR3. This chain connects TRBV7-2 to TRBJ2-3; 7 nucleotides agree with TRBD1. CDR3 length equals 14 residues. From germline, CDR1 is SGHTA and CDR2 FQGNSA. The J segment lost 1 base and the V segment lost 5 bases, leaving 3 bases of the junction unmatched. The CDR3, as DNA: TGTGCCAGCAGCCCCGGACAGGGCACAGATACGCAGTATTTT. Translation gives CASSPGQGTDTQYF. The variable domain in full, completed from reference TRBV7-2 and TRBJ2-3, reads GAGVSQSPSNKVTEKGKDVELRCDPISGHTALYWYRQSLGQGLEFLIYFQGNSAPDKSGLPSDRFSAERTGGSVSTLTIQRTQQEDSAVYLCASSPGQGTDTQYFGPGTRLTVL.

The table lists this clone with a count of one. The chain employs TRBV5-4 and TRBJ2-5, with TRBD2 identical over 9 bases. Per germline, CDR1 SGHNT and CDR2 YYREEE (reference sequence). The ends lost 1 base at V and 1 base at J; junction bases unmatched: 5. The CDR3 is made up of 16 amino acids. CDR3 protein: CASSLSGGGGQETQYF. The DNA for the CDR3 is TGTGCCAGCAGCTTGTCTGGCGGGGGGGGCCAAGAGACCCAGTACTTC. The full variable domain, rest sourced from reference TRBV5-4 and TRBJ2-5, is ETGVTQSPTHLIKTRGQQVTLRCSSQSGHNTVSWYQQALGQGPQFIFQYYREEENGRGNFPPRFSGLQFPNYSSELNVNALELDDSALYLCASSLSGGGGQETQYFGPGTRLLVL.

The rearrangement uses TRBV5-1 and TRBJ2-5, with D maybe TRBD2 (6 bases). The V end was cut by 1 base, the J end by 5 bases, with 15 bases between. Looked up from germline, CDR1 is SGHRS and CDR2 is YFSETQ. The CDR3 is made up of 15 amino acids. The CDR3 nucleotides read TGCGCCAGCAGCTTGTTGTCGGGGACTGGTGAGACCCAGTACTTC. Its translation: CASSLLSGTGETQYF.

The chain has TRBV27 and TRBJ1-6; 11 nucleotides line up with TRBD1. Germline trimming cut 6 bases from V and 7 bases from J; bases unmatched to any gene: 2. CDR1 and CDR2 from the germline V gene are MNHEY and SMNVEV (reference sequence). The CDR3 runs 14 residues. The CDR3 DNA sequence: TGTGCCAGCAGCTGGGACAGGGGGAATTCACCCCTCCACTTT. It yields the protein CASSWDRGNSPLHF.

The chain combines TRBV18 with TRBJ1-1; D might be TRBD1 (5 bases). V was trimmed by 1 base and J by 6 bases, leaving 9 bases between them. CDR3 length: 13 residues. Looked up from germline, CDR1 is KGHSH and CDR2 is LQKENI. In DNA, the CDR3 is TGTGCCAGCTCACCACGGGGGGGACCTGAAGCTTTCTTT. It yields the protein CASSPRGGPEAFF. Full variable domain (outside the CDR3, taken from reference TRBV18 and TRBJ1-1): NAGVMQNPRHLVRRRGQEARLRCSPMKGHSHVYWYRQLPEEGLKFMVYLQKENIIDESGMPKERFSAEFPKEGPSILRIQQVVRGDSAAYFCASSPRGGPEAFFGQGTRLTVV.

The chain joins TRBV21-1 to TRBJ2-7; the table gives TRBD2 as D, unverified against the DNA. TRBV21-1 is termed a pseudogene. This CDR3 is built from 15 residues. This CDR3 is CASSKEGRDSAEQYF. The CDR3 DNA sequence: TGTGCCAGCAGCAAGGAGGGTAGGGATTCGGCCGAGCAGTACTTC.